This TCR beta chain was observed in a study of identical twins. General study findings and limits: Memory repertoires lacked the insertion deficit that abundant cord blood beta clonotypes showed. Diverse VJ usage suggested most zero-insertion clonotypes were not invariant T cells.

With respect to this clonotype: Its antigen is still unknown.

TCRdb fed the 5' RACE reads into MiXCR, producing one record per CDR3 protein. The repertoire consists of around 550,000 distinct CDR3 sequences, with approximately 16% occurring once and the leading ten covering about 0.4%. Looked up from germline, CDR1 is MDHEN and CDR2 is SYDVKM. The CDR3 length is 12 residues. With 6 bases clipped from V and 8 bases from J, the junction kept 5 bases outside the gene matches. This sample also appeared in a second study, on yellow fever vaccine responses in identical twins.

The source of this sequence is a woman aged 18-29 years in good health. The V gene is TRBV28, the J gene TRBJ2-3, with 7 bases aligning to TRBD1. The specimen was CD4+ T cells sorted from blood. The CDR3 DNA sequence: TGTGCCAGCAGCACCCCAGGGGGTACGCAGTATTTT. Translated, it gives CASSTPGGTQYF.